Detailed here is one TCR beta chain. No antigen is known for it. These data belong to a study of T cells in Graves' hyperthyroidism and ophthalmopathy. Patients were excluded because of uncontrolled infection, other autoimmune disease, pregnancy or lactation. Each 10 ml fresh peripheral blood draw supplied the PBMCs. CDR3 length: 16 amino acids. V lost 7 bases, J lost 2 bases, and 12 bases stayed unmatched. Germline V gene data show CDR1 as SNHLY and CDR2 as FYNNEI. Amplification targeted TCR beta CDR3 regions from RNA transcripts. Initially, a first-round RT-PCR of the TCR CDR3 employed the HTBI primer set. TCRdb recomputed calls from the multiplex PCR reads with MiXCR, one row per CDR3 protein. This sample carries a few hundred thousand distinct CDR3 sequences, around 20% of them seen once, and the ten largest clones take around 45%. Study findings and constraints: Expanded thyroid clonotypes (above 0.001) were mostly also found in blood. Ophthalmopathy onset followed model prediction by a median about six months.

The chain carries TRBV2 and TRBJ2-7; 9 bases match TRBD2. The specimen was blood. This clonotype originated in a woman aged 50 to 60 with Graves' hyperthyroidism. Written as DNA, the CDR3 is TGTGCCAGCAATTTTAACCTAGCGGGATCCACCTACGAGCAGTACTTC. The encoded protein is CASNFNLAGSTYEQYF.